This passage covers 21 T cell receptor beta chains from one sample sequenced in a study of tumor-infiltrating lymphocytes in primary liver carcinoma. Unsorted whole blood yielded the blood RNA, and germline DNA was also extracted. With a constant-region primer, TCR beta cDNA was made from approximately 510 ng of total RNA. Three nested multiplex PCR rounds, a slightly modified ARM-PCR, produced the libraries for TCR beta. A C-beta reverse primer and TRBV1-TRBV30 forward primers served in each of the first two PCR rounds, at 9 to 11 cycles apiece. TCRdb reprocessed the multiplex PCR reads with MiXCR, giving one entry per CDR3 protein. This sample has about 330,000 distinct CDR3 sequences; about 65% occur once, and the top ten carry 5.5% to 8%. Sequenced material: peripheral blood. These receptors all stem from a man between 40 and 49 years old with primary liver carcinoma and hepatitis B virus infection.

This clonotype was seen repeatedly, ten times or more. V is TRBV11-2 and J is TRBJ2-7, with D unclear. Germline V gene lookup returns CDR1 SGHAT and CDR2 FQNNGV. V shed 3 bases and J shed 3 bases, with 15 bases lying between them. This CDR3 spans 15 amino acids. The DNA of the CDR3 is TGTGCCAGCAGCTTCTTCCCCACTCTTGGCTACGAGCAGTACTTC. It codes for CASSFFPTLGYEQYF. Drawing the rest from reference TRBV11-2 and TRBJ2-7, the complete variable domain is EAGVAQSPRYKIIEKRQSVAFWCNPISGHATLYWYQQILGQGPKLLIQFQNNGVVDDSQLPKDRFSAERLKGVDSTLKIQPAKLEDSAVYLCASSFFPTLGYEQYFGPGTRLTVT.

J is TRBJ2-2 and V is TRBV10-2; no definite D call. The germline V gene encodes CDR1 WSHSY and CDR2 SAAADI. V was shortened by 1 base and J by 7 bases, with 4 bases between the two germline ends. This CDR3 is built from 12 residues. The DNA for the CDR3 is TGCGCCAGCAGTGAGTGGGTCGGGGAGCTGTTTTTT. This sequence encodes CASSEWVGELFF.

This clonotype was seen many times. V is TRBV6-5 and J is TRBJ2-7, with TRBD2 matching 10 bases. Germline CDR1 and CDR2: MNHEY and SVGAGI. The CDR3 contains 15 residues. V shed 3 bases and J 3 bases; nucleotides not matched to a gene: 5. This CDR3 is CASSYRASGGYEQYF. In DNA form, the CDR3 reads TGTGCCAGCAGTTATCGGGCTAGCGGGGGCTACGAGCAGTACTTC.

To note about this clonotype: Sequence at one end of the junction differs from germline and may be a read error. This chain links TRBV11-2 with TRBJ2-1; D gene unclear. Per the germline V gene, CDR1 is SGHAT and CDR2 is FQNNGV. This CDR3 contains 15 residues. The CDR3 DNA is TGTGCCAGCAGCTTAATGTACCAGCAGTACAATGAGAAGTTCTTC. Translating gives CASSLMYQQYNEKFF.

This chain connects TRBV6-5 to TRBJ2-2; D unclear. V dropped 0 bases and J dropped 9 bases, with 14 bases sitting between them. The CDR3 totals 15 residues. Germline CDR1 MNHEY, CDR2 SVGAGI. CDR3 sequence (DNA): TGTGCCAGCAGTTACTCGAGAGGCGGTAACTGGGAGCTGTTTTTT. It is translated as CASSYSRGGNWELFF.

Notes on this clonotype: An end of the junction differs from the germline gene, which may be a read error. This chain connects TRBV12-3 or TRBV12-4 to TRBJ2-1; D is perhaps TRBD1 (5 bases). This CDR3 is built from 11 residues. The CDR3 region is CANSQGHQMSF. For the CDR3, the DNA is TGTGCCAACAGCCAGGGCCACCAGATGAGCTTC.

About this clonotype: This could be a read error, since a much larger clone is one nucleotide away. The V call is TRBV6-6, the J call TRBJ2-5; TRBD1 aligns across 9 bases. CDR1 and CDR2 (germline): MNHNY, SVGAGI (reference sequence). Trimming took 7 bases from V and 5 from J; bases not matched to a gene: 11. The CDR3 covers 15 residues. The CDR3 DNA sequence: TGTGCCAGCACCGAATCGGGACAGGGTTGGGAGACCCAGTACTTC. This gives the protein CASTESGQGWETQYF.

Details on this clonotype: A much larger clone lies one base from this, so it may be a read error. The chain is built from TRBV4-3 and TRBJ2-2; perhaps TRBD2 as D (5 bases). Trimming removed 4 bases at V and 14 bases at J, with 23 bases between. Germline values: CDR1 LGHNA, CDR2 YSLEER. The CDR3 sequence is 15 residues long. The CDR3 bases are TGCGCCAGCAGCCTTTACCGGGATTATCGCGTGGACCTGTTTTTT. Translation gives CASSLYRDYRVDLFF.

The genes are TRBV5-1 and TRBJ1-1, with 7 positions matching TRBD1. The CDR3 is 15 residues long. Unmatched junction bases numbered 10, after V lost 5 bases and J lost 3 bases. CDR1 and CDR2 (germline): SGHRS, YFSETQ. Here the CDR3 reads CASRKTQQGDTEAFF. The CDR3 DNA reads as TGCGCCAGCAGAAAGACCCAGCAGGGGGACACTGAAGCTTTCTTT.

This clonotype showed up many times. The rearrangement uses TRBV6-5 and TRBJ2-7; no firm D call. The CDR3 consists of 16 residues. CDR1 MNHEY and CDR2 SVGAGI come from the germline V gene. With 0 bases removed from V and 3 bases from J, the gap between germline ends came to 15 bases. The CDR3 reads CASSYSSIRPFYEQYF. For the CDR3, the DNA is TGTGCCAGCAGTTACTCGTCCATCAGGCCTTTCTACGAGCAGTACTTC.

The CDR3 DNA reads TGTGCCAGCAGTGAAGTTGGCGGTACCTACGAGCAGTACTTC. Translating it yields CASSEVGGTYEQYF. The chain links TRBV2 to TRBJ2-7, with D hard to call. With 1 base removed from V and 2 bases from J, the gap between germline ends came to 9 bases. Germline CDR1 SNHLY, CDR2 FYNNEI. This CDR3 comprises 14 residues.

The rearrangement links TRBV11-2 to TRBJ2-3; no clear D. In germline, CDR1 is SGHAT, CDR2 FQNNGV. The V and J ends lost 6 bases and 0 bases respectively, with 10 bases between them. There are 14 residues in the CDR3. CDR3: CASRSWSSTDTQYF. CDR3 DNA sequence: TGTGCCAGCAGATCGTGGAGTAGCACAGATACGCAGTATTTT. The full variable domain, rest sourced from reference TRBV11-2 and TRBJ2-3, is EAGVAQSPRYKIIEKRQSVAFWCNPISGHATLYWYQQILGQGPKLLIQFQNNGVVDDSQLPKDRFSAERLKGVDSTLKIQPAKLEDSAVYLCASRSWSSTDTQYFGPGTRLTVL.

As to this clonotype: The junction departs from the called germline gene at one end, perhaps through a read error. The chain couples TRBV11-2 to TRBJ1-1; D possibly corresponds to TRBD1 (6 bases). Germline V CDR1 and CDR2: SGHAT, FQNNGV. The CDR3 totals 14 residues. Here the CDR3 reads CAFQGLYMNTGAFF. The CDR3 DNA reads TGTGCCTTCCAGGGGTTATACATGAACACTGGAGCTTTCTTT.

Of note for this clonotype: This may arise from a read error, as a much more abundant clone is one base away. The rearrangement links TRBV10-1 to TRBJ1-2; no reliable D call. The CDR3 spans 13 residues. Germline V gene data show CDR1 as WNHNN and CDR2 as SYGVQD (reference sequence). V lost 4 bases and J lost 8, with 14 bases in between. The DNA of the CDR3 is TGCGCCAGCAGTGCTGCGAGTTTCGTCGGCTACACCTTC. It translates to CASSAASFVGYTF.

V usage is TRBV11-2 and J usage is TRBJ2-1; D tentatively reads TRBD1 or TRBD2 (5 bases each). CDR1 is SGHAT and CDR2 is FQNNGV in the germline V gene. This CDR3 has 15 amino acids. CDR3 protein: CISSLSRGPYNEQFF. CDR3 DNA sequence: TGTATCAGCAGCTTAAGTCGGGGCCCTTACAATGAGCAGTTCTTC.

The chain links TRBV10-3 to TRBJ2-2; a possible D gene is TRBD2 (5 bases). V lost 0 bases, J lost 9 bases, and 14 bases lay in between. The CDR3 loop spans 15 amino acids. Germline V gene sequence: CDR1 ENHRY, CDR2 SYGVKD. Written as DNA, the CDR3 is TGTGCCATCAGTGAGTCGACCGGGGAAACCTGGGAGCTGTTTTTT. Translating it yields CAISESTGETWELFF.

This clonotype came up a few times. The chain recombines TRBV5-4 with TRBJ1-1; possible D gene TRBD1, 5 bases. Germline V lookup: CDR1 SGHNT, CDR2 YYREEE (reference sequence). Trimming took 0 bases from V and 3 from J, leaving 12 bases between them. There are 15 residues in the CDR3. This CDR3 reads CASSLGGGLDTEAFF. The CDR3 nucleotides read TGTGCCAGCAGCTTGGGTGGGGGTCTGGACACTGAAGCTTTCTTT.

On this clonotype itself: A much larger clone sits a single nucleotide away, making a read error possible. The chain recombines TRBV4-3 with TRBJ2-3, with TRBD2 as a possible D gene (5 bases). CDR1 and CDR2 (germline): LGHNA, YSLEER. CDR3 length equals 15 residues. The CDR3 DNA reads as TGCGCCAGCAGCCAAGTGGTCGGGGTCACAGTTACGCAGTATTTT. Residues: CASSQVVGVTVTQYF.

Turning to this clonotype: Its ends do not fully match the called genes, so a read error is possible. The V and J genes are TRBV11-2 and TRBJ1-5, with 10 bases matching TRBD1. There are 15 residues in the CDR3. The germline V gene encodes CDR1 SGHAT and CDR2 FQNNGV. CDR3 nucleotides: TGTGCCAGCAACTTGGGACAGGGGTCTGAACAGCCCCAGGATTTT. It encodes CASNLGQGSEQPQDF.

This clonotype was counted at least ten times. The gene calls are TRBV28 and TRBJ2-7; D is uncertain. Germline V CDR1 and CDR2: MDHEN, SYDVKM. The CDR3 length is 14 residues. Trimming took off 7 bases at V and 0 bases at J, with 13 bases between the two ends. The CDR3 DNA sequence: TGTGCCAGCACCGCTGGGCCCATCTCCTACGAGCAGTACTTC. Its protein product is CASTAGPISYEQYF.

The rearrangement uses TRBV4-2 and TRBJ2-3; 8 bases are a match to TRBD2. CDR3 length equals 18 residues. The V segment lost 0 bases and the J segment 6 bases; nucleotides outside the gene matches: 14. CDR1 LGHNA and CDR2 YNFKEQ come from the germline V gene. The CDR3 DNA sequence: TGTGCCAGCAGCCAAGATAATCGACTAGCGAGAGGGGCGGATACGCAGTATTTT. This codes for CASSQDNRLARGADTQYF.